This TCR beta chain was sequenced for a study of chemoradiotherapy in HPV16-positive cancers. About the study: A couple of HPV16-positive patients' cells yielded candidate HPV-specific clones and common motifs.

Study-wide points: Non-HPV-specific T cells did not expand in tumors during treatment, whereas candidate HPV-specific clones and E7-related motifs did.

The protocol was immunoSEQ multiplex PCR, while the TCRdb copy is restricted to in-frame clones and leaves out a portion. The sample has tens of thousands of clones, around 80% seen once. On this clone itself: Its antigen remains unidentified.

The CDR3 loop spans 15 amino acids. V was cut by 0 bases and J by 3 bases, with 9 bases left in between. Germline CDR1 reads SGHNT; CDR2 reads YYREEE (reference sequence). The V gene is TRBV5-4, the J gene TRBJ2-2; either TRBD1 or TRBD2 may supply D (5 bases each). The source was blood, collected from a patient who underwent chemoradiotherapy. This TCR derives from a human donor with HPV-associated anogenital cancer. CDR3 loop: CASSLVQGDTGELFF. CDR3 DNA: TGTGCCAGCAGCTTGGTCCAGGGAGACACCGGGGAGCTGTTTTTT. Full variable domain (outside the CDR3, taken from reference TRBV5-4 and TRBJ2-2): ETGVTQSPTHLIKTRGQQVTLRCSSQSGHNTVSWYQQALGQGPQFIFQYYREEENGRGNFPPRFSGLQFPNYSSELNVNALELDDSALYLCASSLVQGDTGELFFGEGSRLTVL.